A single sample gave rise to the 18 T cell receptor beta chains below, sequenced in a study of cytomegalovirus exposure and HLA in healthy donors. Using immunoSEQ multiplex PCR, the repertoire was profiled, and TCRdb retains in-frame clones only, with some absent. The data hold about 180,000 clones, with around nine tenths observed a single time. The sequencing sample was made of PBMCs. The receptors shown here come from a man aged 18 to 30 in good health and CMV-seropositive.

The rearrangement links TRBV7-9 to TRBJ2-7; 7 positions match TRBD2. CDR3 length equals 14 residues. CDR1 is SEHNR, CDR2 FQNEAQ, per germline (reference sequence). J lost 3 bases, V lost 7 bases, and 9 bases had no gene match. The chain's CDR3 is CASTRLAANYEQYF. CDR3 in DNA: TGTGCCAGCACTCGGCTAGCGGCAAACTACGAGCAGTACTTC.

The genes are TRBV2 and TRBJ1-2, with TRBD1 as a possible D gene (5 bases). V was cut by 0 bases and J by 4 bases, with 12 bases left in between. The CDR3 covers 15 residues. Germline CDR1 is SNHLY and CDR2 is FYNNEI. CDR3 in amino acids: CASSEATRGIYGYTF. DNA of the CDR3: TGTGCCAGCAGTGAAGCGACTAGGGGCATCTATGGCTACACCTTC.

There are a few counts of this clone. J is TRBJ1-1 and V is TRBV30; D is unresolved. Germline lookup yields CDR1 GTSNPN and CDR2 SVGIG (reference sequence). With 4 bases removed from V and 7 bases from J, the gap between germline ends came to 13 bases. The length of the CDR3 is 12 residues. Here the CDR3 DNA reads TGTGCCTGGACTAACGAGGGTATTGAAGCTTTCTTT. As protein: CAWTNEGIEAFF.

The V and J genes are TRBV4-1 and TRBJ1-5, with D tentatively TRBD1 (6 bases). Germline CDR1 reads MGHRA; CDR2 reads YSYEKL. Trimming stripped 1 base from V and 9 bases from J, with 16 bases between. The CDR3 spans 15 residues. This CDR3 is CASSQVYRDGRPQHF. The CDR3 coding sequence is TGCGCCAGCAGCCAAGTTTACAGGGATGGTCGGCCCCAGCATTTT.

The chain combines TRBV5-4 with TRBJ2-7; D gene unclear. Germline assignment: CDR1 SGHNT and CDR2 YYREEE (reference sequence). This CDR3 is 13 amino acids long. The V end lost 0 bases, the J end lost 3 bases, and 7 bases lay between the germline ends. The CDR3 reads CASSLGQNYEQYF. In DNA, the CDR3 is TGTGCCAGCAGCTTGGGGCAGAACTACGAGCAGTACTTC.

V gene TRBV30 combines with J gene TRBJ1-2; no clear D gene. The V gene's germline CDR1 is GTSNPN and CDR2 SVGIG (reference sequence). Between the trimmed V and J ends, which lost 2 bases and 1 base, there was a span of 11 bases. This CDR3 is built from 14 residues. The CDR3 DNA sequence: TGTGCCTGGAGTCCTTCTTTCTTTAACTATGGCTACACCTTC. This translates into CAWSPSFFNYGYTF.

This sequence joins TRBV5-1 and TRBJ2-2; 10 nucleotides match TRBD1. The CDR3 sequence is 17 residues long. The trim removed 0 bases at V and 10 bases at J, leaving 12 bases unmatched. Germline CDR1 reads SGHRS; CDR2 reads YFSETQ. Here the CDR3 reads CASSLVATGGGMEELFF. The DNA for the CDR3 is TGCGCCAGCAGCTTGGTCGCGACAGGGGGCGGTATGGAGGAGCTGTTTTTT.

This chain links TRBV6-5 with TRBJ2-1; D might be TRBD1 (6 bases). The CDR3 is 14 residues long. The V end was cut by 5 bases, the J end by 6 bases, with 14 bases between. Germline loops: CDR1 MNHEY, CDR2 SVGAGI. The CDR3 coding sequence is TGTGCCAGCAGTCCCTCCGGCAGGGGCAATGAGCAGTTCTTC. Its translation: CASSPSGRGNEQFF.

The chain employs TRBV4-2 and TRBJ2-3; TRBD2 is a possible D gene (5 bases). Between the trimmed V and J ends, which lost 0 bases and 4 bases, there was a span of 14 bases. The CDR3 has 16 residues. Germline V gene data show CDR1 as LGHNA and CDR2 as YNFKEQ. The CDR3 region is CASSQESSPSADTQYF. CDR3 nucleotide sequence: TGTGCCAGCAGCCAAGAGTCTAGCCCATCGGCAGATACGCAGTATTTT.

The V call is TRBV2, the J call TRBJ2-3, with a tentative D call TRBD1 (6 bases). Looked up from germline, CDR1 is SNHLY and CDR2 is FYNNEI. CDR3 length equals 16 residues. V was trimmed by 6 bases and J by 6 bases, leaving 22 bases between them. The CDR3 loop reads CASSPSLGQTFDTQYF. The DNA of the CDR3 is TGTGCCAGCAGCCCGTCCTTAGGACAGACGTTCGATACGCAGTATTTT.

The genes are TRBV29-1 and TRBJ2-1; 7 bases map to TRBD1. The J segment lost 0 bases and the V segment lost 7 bases, leaving 9 bases of the junction unmatched. Germline V lookup: CDR1 SQVTM, CDR2 ANQGSEA. The CDR3 is made up of 15 amino acids. The CDR3 DNA follows: TGCAGCGCACGACAGGGTTCTACCTCCTACAATGAGCAGTTCTTC. Amino acid sequence: CSARQGSTSYNEQFF.

V gene TRBV19 combines with J gene TRBJ1-4; possible D gene TRBD1, 5 bases. Germline CDR1 LNHDA, CDR2 SQIVND (reference sequence). Trimming took off 5 bases at V and 2 bases at J, with 12 bases between the two ends. CDR3 length: 15 residues. The CDR3 DNA sequence: TGTGCCAGTAGTTTCACCAGGGTCACTAATGAAAAACTGTTTTTT. It encodes CASSFTRVTNEKLFF.

This chain connects TRBV9 to TRBJ1-5, with D tentatively TRBD1 (6 bases). The germline V gene has CDR1 SGDLS and CDR2 YYNGEE. The CDR3 loop spans 15 amino acids. The V and J ends lost 4 bases and 3 bases respectively, with 14 bases between them. The CDR3 coding sequence is TGTGCCAGCAGCTTACAGGGTTACGACAATCAGCCCCAGCATTTT. Protein: CASSLQGYDNQPQHF.

The chain couples TRBV19 to TRBJ2-4, with D maybe TRBD2 (6 bases). V dropped 1 base and J dropped 8 bases, with 9 bases sitting between them. The CDR3 consists of 13 residues. Germline V gene sequence: CDR1 LNHDA, CDR2 SQIVND (reference sequence). CDR3 coding DNA: TGTGCCAGTAGTATAGGAGGAGGGTACATTCAGTACTTC. Its translation: CASSIGGGYIQYF.

V gene TRBV4-1 combines with J gene TRBJ2-3; 8 bases match TRBD2. The germline CDR1 and CDR2 sequences are MGHRA and YSYEKL. The CDR3 length is 14 residues. V was pared by 1 base and J by 3 bases, with 0 bases of the junction left unmatched. CDR3 residues: CASSQAGGTDTQYF. The CDR3 DNA sequence: TGCGCCAGCAGCCAAGCGGGGGGGACAGATACGCAGTATTTT.

The V call is TRBV6-6, the J call TRBJ1-5; the match to TRBD1 covers 7 bases. The CDR3 runs to 16 residues. Germline values: CDR1 MNHNY, CDR2 SVGAGI (reference sequence). With 6 bases clipped from V and 0 bases from J, the junction kept 8 bases outside the gene matches. The CDR3 DNA reads TGTGCCAGCAGGACGGGACAGAGTTATAGCAATCAGCCCCAGCATTTT. Protein product: CASRTGQSYSNQPQHF.

The J gene is TRBJ1-4, the V gene TRBV10-1, with unresolved D. Between the trimmed V and J ends, which lost 6 bases and 0 bases, there was a span of 14 bases. The CDR3 totals 16 residues. Germline CDR1 is WNHNN and CDR2 is SYGVQD (reference sequence). CDR3 sequence: CASRIRHPATNEKLFF. DNA for the CDR3: TGCGCCAGCAGAATTAGACACCCTGCAACTAATGAAAAACTGTTTTTT.

This chain joins TRBV27 and TRBJ2-7; no definite D call. The CDR3 totals 16 residues. V lost 5 bases to trimming and J lost 6 bases, with 23 bases between them. Germline V gene lookup returns CDR1 MNHEY and CDR2 SMNVEV (reference sequence). The CDR3: CASSPPRGIARSEQYF. The CDR3 nucleotides read TGTGCCAGCAGTCCCCCCCGTGGTATCGCGAGGAGCGAGCAGTACTTC.